This T cell receptor (beta chain) was recovered during a study of blood T cell repertoires in COVID-19. About the study: Sites in the United States, Italy and Spain provided acute and convalescent COVID-19 samples.

In the authors' workflow: Cell counts per sample came from amplifying reference gene primers. Produced via immunoSEQ multiplex PCR; TCRdb's table is partial and in-frame only. The D gene and trimming were derived from the DNA, and the V and J assignments and clone size from that table. The sample contains approximately 210,000 clones, around four fifths of which appear only once. After removal of 1 base from V and 3 bases from J, the junction contained 8 bases not matched to a gene. Germline CDR1 is MGHRA and CDR2 is YSYEKL. The length of the CDR3 is 16 residues. In its sample, this clone was seen a few times. Followed longitudinally, the Seattle patients had been enrolled during active infection.

Sequencing was done on a sample of peripheral blood. The rearrangement joins TRBV4-1 to TRBJ1-2; 7 nucleotides match TRBD1. This receptor was identified in a man aged 55 to 70 with COVID-19, enrolled during active disease. In DNA form, the CDR3 reads TGCGCCAGCAGCCAAGTCGACAGGGCGCGGGACTATGGCTACACCTTC. Translating gives CASSQVDRARDYGYTF.